Below, 28 T cell receptor beta chains from the same sample are listed, as sequenced in a study of shared clonotypes between healthy human individuals. Sequencing was performed with immunoSEQ multiplex PCR; in TCRdb, only in-frame clones are kept and a portion is missing. The table lists fewer than 650,000 clones, around 77% of them singletons, with 12% in the top ten. The sequenced sample consisted of PBMCs. Every receptor here comes from a middle-aged woman in good health. Some clones in this sample may be carry-over from other donors' samples.

This rearrangement joins TRBV7-3 to TRBJ2-3; 9 positions agree with TRBD2. Losses at the gene ends were 4 bases for V and 4 bases for J; bases not matched to a gene: 6. Germline V gives CDR1 SGHTA, CDR2 FQGTGA. CDR3 size: 15 residues. CDR3 amino acids: CASSYTSGLADTQYF. The CDR3 region has the DNA TGTGCCAGCAGCTATACTAGCGGGCTAGCAGATACGCAGTATTTT.

The V and J genes are TRBV7-2 and TRBJ1-4; TRBD1 agrees at 9 bases. Germline CDR1 reads SGHTA; CDR2 reads FQGNSA. The CDR3 extends over 15 amino acids. The V gene end was trimmed by 5 bases and the J gene end by 13 bases; junction bases not matched to a gene: 14. In DNA form, the CDR3 reads TGTGCCAGCAGCCCATCGGGACAGGGAAATCGGGCACTGTTTTTT. This translates into CASSPSGQGNRALFF. The full variable domain, completed using reference TRBV7-2 and TRBJ1-4, is GAGVSQSPSNKVTEKGKDVELRCDPISGHTALYWYRQSLGQGLEFLIYFQGNSAPDKSGLPSDRFSAERTGGSVSTLTIQRTQQEDSAVYLCASSPSGQGNRALFFGSGTQLSVL.

Only one count was recorded for this clone. The chain is built from TRBV9 and TRBJ2-5; D remains unclear. This CDR3 has 15 residues. Trimming took off 2 bases at V and 5 bases at J, with 16 bases between the two ends. Germline values: CDR1 SGDLS, CDR2 YYNGEE. The CDR3 DNA reads as TGTGCCAGCAGCGTGTCGAGCCGTCCTGAGGAGACCCAGTACTTC. As protein: CASSVSSRPEETQYF.

The chain carries TRBV5-4 and TRBJ1-1; 8 nucleotides match TRBD1. Losses at the gene ends were 3 bases for V and 4 bases for J; bases not matched to a gene: 8. Germline lookup yields CDR1 SGHNT and CDR2 YYREEE (reference sequence). CDR3 length: 15 residues. The CDR3 DNA follows: TGTGCCAGCAGCTCTCAGGGGGCTGGAGGCACTGAAGCTTTCTTT. Translation gives CASSSQGAGGTEAFF.

V and J are TRBV5-1 and TRBJ1-1; D unresolved. The germline V gene encodes CDR1 SGHRS and CDR2 YFSETQ. The length of the CDR3 is 13 residues. V lost 0 bases and J lost 5, with 8 bases in between. Here the CDR3 DNA reads TGCGCCAGCAGCTTGGCCGAGGGTACTGAAGCTTTCTTT. It translates to CASSLAEGTEAFF.

The rearrangement uses TRBV12-5 and TRBJ2-3; a weak D match, TRBD1 (5 bases). The length of the CDR3 is 14 residues. Germline loops: CDR1 LGHNT, CDR2 FRNRAP. Deletions cut 2 bases from V and 4 bases from J, with 10 bases between. CDR3 DNA: TGTGCTAGTGGTTTGCAACAGGAGTCAGATACGCAGTATTTT. Residues: CASGLQQESDTQYF.

Concerning this clone itself: The junction differs from germline at one of its ends, possibly a read error. The rearrangement uses TRBV7-2 and TRBJ2-7; D is unresolved. Germline CDR1 reads SGHTA; CDR2 reads FQGNSA. The CDR3 has 15 amino acids. The chain's CDR3 is CASSLVLGGSNEQYF. CDR3 DNA: TGTGCCAGCAGCTTAGTGTTGGGCGGCTCCAACGAGCAGTACTTC. Drawing the rest from reference TRBV7-2 and TRBJ2-7, the complete variable domain is GAGVSQSPSNKVTEKGKDVELRCDPISGHTALYWYRQSLGQGLEFLIYFQGNSAPDKSGLPSDRFSAERTGGSVSTLTIQRTQQEDSAVYLCASSLVLGGSNEQYFGPGTRLTVT.

A word on this clone: A read error may be the cause here, since a much bigger clone is one base away. The chain links TRBV19 to TRBJ1-1, with a tentative D call TRBD1 (5 bases). The CDR3 covers 16 residues. V was pared by 1 base and J by 4 bases, with 16 bases between. Germline V gene data show CDR1 as LNHDA and CDR2 as SQIVND (reference sequence). The CDR3 region has the DNA TGTGCCAGTAGTATAGGGGTACCGGGGACCAGCACTGAAGCTTTCTTT. It codes for CASSIGVPGTSTEAFF.

This chain links TRBV4-2 with TRBJ2-3, with TRBD2 matching 7 bases. V lost 1 base, J lost 3 bases, and 10 bases stayed unmatched. CDR1 LGHNA and CDR2 YNFKEQ come from the germline V gene. The CDR3 has 17 residues. The CDR3 region has the DNA TGTGCCAGCAGCCAAGGGGCGTCTAGCGGACCTACAGATACGCAGTATTTT. Its protein product is CASSQGASSGPTDTQYF.

Remarks on this clone: Other DNA variants within this sample encode the same CDR3. The J gene is TRBJ2-3, the V gene TRBV5-1; D is uncertain. The germline V gene has CDR1 SGHRS and CDR2 YFSETQ. V shed 0 bases and J shed 1 base, with 12 bases lying between them. The CDR3 length is 16 residues. The CDR3: CASSLEGREGTDTQYF. Here the CDR3 DNA reads TGCGCCAGCAGCTTGGAGGGTCGAGAGGGCACAGATACGCAGTATTTT.

The chain carries TRBV4-1 and TRBJ1-4, with D possibly TRBD1 on 5 matching bases. The CDR3 is made up of 17 amino acids. Germline V gene lookup returns CDR1 MGHRA and CDR2 YSYEKL. V was clipped by 0 bases and J by 8 bases, with 19 bases between them. The CDR3 sequence: CASSQDRRREKFEKLFF. The DNA of the CDR3 is TGCGCCAGCAGCCAAGATCGGCGCAGGGAGAAATTCGAAAAACTGTTTTTT.

This chain links TRBV5-1 with TRBJ1-2; D remains unclear. CDR1 and CDR2 (germline): SGHRS, YFSETQ. Between the trimmed V and J ends, which lost 0 bases and 7 bases, there was a span of 13 bases. The CDR3 contains 14 residues. The chain's CDR3 is CASSLDRGSTGYTF. The CDR3 coding sequence is TGCGCCAGCAGCTTGGACCGGGGTTCTACTGGCTACACCTTC.

There are a few counts of this clone. The V call is TRBV29-1, the J call TRBJ1-5; possibly TRBD1 for D (5 bases). This CDR3 has 13 residues. Germline V gene sequence: CDR1 SQVTM, CDR2 ANQGSEA. V was clipped by 4 bases and J by 9 bases, with 16 bases between them. The CDR3 spells CSVGDGADTPQHF. In DNA form, the CDR3 reads TGCAGCGTTGGGGATGGGGCAGACACGCCCCAGCATTTT.

The chain employs TRBV10-3 and TRBJ2-2; 7 positions match TRBD1. CDR1 and CDR2 from the germline V gene are ENHRY and SYGVKD. The CDR3 spans 14 residues. J gave up 1 base and V 10 bases, and 6 bases lay outside the gene matches. CDR3 nucleotides: TGTGCCAGCCGGGACAGAATGAACACCGGGGAGCTGTTTTTT. Translated, it gives CASRDRMNTGELFF.

The V and J genes are TRBV7-3 and TRBJ1-1, with TRBD1 matching 12 bases. CDR1 SGHTA and CDR2 FQGTGA come from the germline V gene. V dropped 0 bases and J dropped 1; count of bases not matched to a gene: 3. The CDR3 covers 17 residues. The CDR3 nucleotides read TGTGCCAGCAGCTTAACGGGACAGGGGGCGGGGAACACTGAAGCTTTCTTT. This codes for CASSLTGQGAGNTEAFF.

There are a few counts of this clone. The chain recombines TRBV2 with TRBJ2-1; TRBD1 aligns across 7 bases. The trim removed 5 bases at V and 7 bases at J, leaving 5 bases unmatched. From germline, CDR1 is SNHLY and CDR2 FYNNEI. The CDR3 runs to 13 residues. The CDR3 DNA sequence: TGTGCCAGCAGTCAACAGACAGGGAATGAGCAGTTCTTC. Translating it yields CASSQQTGNEQFF.

This chain joins TRBV6-5 and TRBJ2-7; D remains ambiguous. CDR3 length: 13 amino acids. Trimming took 3 bases from V and 1 from J, leaving 7 bases between them. Germline loops: CDR1 MNHEY, CDR2 SVGAGI. The CDR3, as DNA: TGTGCCAGCAGTTATCTTGGTTCCTACGAGCAGTACTTC. It yields the protein CASSYLGSYEQYF.

This clone came up many times. The sample holds other DNA sequences that translate to the same CDR3. CDR3 DNA: TGTGCCAGCAGTCCGCCAGTAGAGGATGAGCAGTTCTTC. Translated, it gives CASSPPVEDEQFF. The chain carries TRBV7-9 and TRBJ2-1; no clear D. V lost 6 bases and J 8 bases, leaving 14 bases between the germline ends. CDR3 length equals 13 residues. Per germline, CDR1 SEHNR and CDR2 FQNEAQ (reference sequence).

The chain carries TRBV5-4 and TRBJ1-1; 7 nucleotides align to TRBD1. The CDR3 spans 13 residues. V lost 4 bases to trimming and J lost 5 bases; unmatched junction nucleotides: 5. From germline, CDR1 is SGHNT and CDR2 YYREEE (reference sequence). The CDR3 region has the DNA TGTGCCAGCAGCATCGACAGGGCGACTGAAGCTTTCTTT. This sequence encodes CASSIDRATEAFF.

This chain links TRBV4-2 with TRBJ2-7; 7 bases are a match to TRBD1. Germline CDR1 and CDR2: LGHNA and YNFKEQ. V lost 1 base, J lost 4 bases, and 4 bases stayed unmatched. The length of the CDR3 is 14 residues. CDR3 amino acids: CASSQATGEYEQYF. CDR3 DNA: TGTGCCAGCAGCCAAGCCACAGGGGAATACGAGCAGTACTTC.

This chain uses TRBV5-4 with TRBJ2-7, with 8 bases matching TRBD1. CDR3 length equals 13 residues. The J segment lost 5 bases and the V segment lost 1 base, leaving 2 bases of the junction unmatched. The V gene's germline CDR1 is SGHNT and CDR2 YYREEE (reference sequence). DNA of the CDR3: TGTGCCAGCAGCTTGCAGGGGGCACACGAGCAGTACTTC. It codes for CASSLQGAHEQYF. Together with reference TRBV5-4 and TRBJ2-7, the CDR3 gives the full variable domain: ETGVTQSPTHLIKTRGQQVTLRCSSQSGHNTVSWYQQALGQGPQFIFQYYREEENGRGNFPPRFSGLQFPNYSSELNVNALELDDSALYLCASSLQGAHEQYFGPGTRLTVT.

V usage is TRBV7-9 and J usage is TRBJ2-7, with D possibly TRBD2 on 5 matching bases. This CDR3 has 13 amino acids. Germline V gives CDR1 SEHNR, CDR2 FQNEAQ (reference sequence). V was trimmed by 5 bases and J by 3 bases, leaving 11 bases between them. Written as DNA, the CDR3 is TGTGCCAGCAGCGCGAGCGGAAACTACGAGCAGTACTTC. Translation gives CASSASGNYEQYF.

The genes are TRBV2 and TRBJ2-1, with 11 bases that match TRBD2. From germline, CDR1 is SNHLY and CDR2 FYNNEI. J gave up 9 bases and V 5 bases, and 9 bases lay outside the gene matches. The CDR3 spans 15 residues. For the CDR3, the DNA is TGTGCCAGCAGTTCATTAGCGGGAGGGCCAGGTGAGCAGTTCTTC. This gives the protein CASSSLAGGPGEQFF.

The chain recombines TRBV19 with TRBJ1-5; unclear D gene. Trimming removed 1 base at V and 7 bases at J, with 14 bases between. The CDR3 loop spans 15 amino acids. Germline CDR1 reads LNHDA; CDR2 reads SQIVND (reference sequence). The CDR3: CASSIALGSLQPQHF. CDR3 DNA: TGTGCCAGTAGTATAGCCCTGGGCAGCCTACAGCCCCAGCATTTT. The full variable domain, in which reference TRBV19 and TRBJ1-5 provide the parts outside the CDR3, is DGGITQSPKYLFRKEGQNVTLSCEQNLNHDAMYWYRQDPGQGLRLIYYSQIVNDFQKGDIAEGYSVSREKKESFPLTVTSAQKNPTAFYLCASSIALGSLQPQHFGDGTRLSIL.

V usage is TRBV6-5 and J usage is TRBJ1-1; 11 bases are a match to TRBD1. V lost 6 bases to trimming and J lost 4 bases; unmatched junction nucleotides: 4. There are 14 residues in the CDR3. Germline V gene sequence: CDR1 MNHEY, CDR2 SVGAGI. This chain's CDR3 is CASRRDRGSTEAFF. Here the CDR3 DNA reads TGTGCCAGCAGGCGGGACAGGGGGAGCACTGAAGCTTTCTTT.

V gene TRBV28 combines with J gene TRBJ1-1; 8 nucleotides align to TRBD1. V gave up 9 bases and J gave up 4 bases; unmatched junction bases: 10. The length of the CDR3 is 14 residues. CDR1 and CDR2 from the germline V gene are MDHEN and SYDVKM. The CDR3 region has the DNA TGTGCCAGTCGCGGGACAGGCGAGACCACTGAAGCTTTCTTT. Translating it yields CASRGTGETTEAFF.

The rearrangement uses TRBV5-5 and TRBJ1-5, with TRBD1 as a possible D gene (6 bases). Trimming cost V 1 base and J 6 bases, with 14 bases left between them. The CDR3 totals 15 residues. Germline CDR1 is SGHKS and CDR2 is YYEKEE (reference sequence). CDR3: CASSLIPGVAQPQHF. CDR3 DNA sequence: TGTGCCAGCAGCTTGATTCCAGGGGTGGCTCAGCCCCAGCATTTT.

This clone has a handful of counts. This chain uses TRBV7-2 with TRBJ2-2; the D gene is possibly TRBD2 (5 bases). The CDR3 runs 14 residues. CDR1 is SGHTA and CDR2 is FQGNSA in the germline V gene. V was clipped by 7 bases and J by 0 bases, with 9 bases between them. The CDR3 loop reads CASILAPNTGELFF. The CDR3 DNA reads as TGTGCCAGCATCCTAGCACCGAACACCGGGGAGCTGTTTTTT.